This TCR beta chain was sequenced for a study of shared clonotypes between healthy human individuals. Whole-study context: The people who gave samples were two women and a few men aged 18 to 49. CD4 naive cells filled three plates per donor, CD4 memory three, CD8 naive two and CD8 memory one.

It was CD45RO-negative cells, positively selected for CCR7, that made up naive CD8 cells, with terminally differentiated effector memory CD45RA+ cells excluded. Germline loops: CDR1 MNHEY, CDR2 SVGAGI. This CDR3 is 16 amino acids long. Trimming shortened V by 0 bases and J by 2 bases, and 12 bases separated the two germline ends. Template for every sorted-subset replicate PCR totaled about 0.2 ug DNA, some 30,000 T cell genomes. Sequencing was performed with immunoSEQ multiplex PCR; in TCRdb, only in-frame clones are kept and a portion is missing. The sample consists of about 1,900,000 clones, less than 95% of them appearing once.

The sequence was obtained from a man between 18 and 29 years old in good health. The rearrangement links TRBV6-5 to TRBJ2-3; D remains unclear. Sequenced sample: naive CD8+ T cells sorted from blood. This CDR3 is CASSYSIEAPTDTQYF. CDR3 nucleotide sequence: TGTGCCAGCAGTTACTCGATTGAAGCGCCCACAGATACGCAGTATTTT.